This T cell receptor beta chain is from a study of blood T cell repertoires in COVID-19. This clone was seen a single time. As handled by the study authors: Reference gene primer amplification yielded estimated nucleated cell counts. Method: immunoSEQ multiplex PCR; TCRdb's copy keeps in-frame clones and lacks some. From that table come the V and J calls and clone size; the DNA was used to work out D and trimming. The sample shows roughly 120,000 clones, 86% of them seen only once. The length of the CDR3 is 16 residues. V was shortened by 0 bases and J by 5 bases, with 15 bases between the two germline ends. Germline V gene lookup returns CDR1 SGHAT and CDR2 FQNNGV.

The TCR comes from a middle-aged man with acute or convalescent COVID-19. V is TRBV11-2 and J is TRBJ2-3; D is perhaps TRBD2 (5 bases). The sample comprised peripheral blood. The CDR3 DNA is TGTGCCAGCAGCTTAGATCAAGTGGGAGTGGGAGATACGCAGTATTTT. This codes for CASSLDQVGVGDTQYF.